This T cell receptor (beta chain) stems from a study of T cell clones after liver transplantation (dated by TCRdb to between 2019 and 2020). Regarding the complete study: The samples were obtained from ITN030ST, a randomized trial that attempted immunosuppression withdrawal within 2 years after liver transplantation. Donor-reactive T cell clones were identified using TCRbeta sequencing after a pre-transplant mixed lymphocyte reaction and were then followed in post-transplant blood. Blood samples were collected pre-transplant, pre-randomization before withdrawal, and post-randomization after either complete withdrawal or failed withdrawal. Tolerance was defined as complete immunosuppression withdrawal for at least one year with no rise in liver enzymes beyond twice the upper limit of normal. Subjects received no induction therapy and standard immunosuppression until randomization at 12-24 months post-transplant. Of the 8 liver transplant recipients making up the studied cohort, 3 were classified as tolerant and 5 as non-tolerant. Of the eight recipients, three were HCV-positive, while the remaining recipients had been transplanted for non-autoimmune, non-viral indications. As an antigen-independent comparator for the donor-reactive sequences, third party-reactive TCRbeta sequences from pre-transplant MLRs were identified as well.

Using immunoSEQ, frozen genomic DNA was subjected to high-throughput TCRbeta CDR3 sequencing, a process that included PCR amplification, mapping, bias correction and internal controls. Processing in the source paper ran as follows. Only productive rearrangements were retained, and each unique TCRbeta sequence was defined by its CDR3 nucleotide sequence together with its V and J gene. Donor-reactive sequences required at least 5-fold expansion in CFSE-low cells versus unstimulated pre-transplant cells and at least 0.01% frequency. Per-subject minimum frequency thresholds, based on the lowest-template unstimulated sample, ensured at least 90% detection power. Jensen-Shannon divergence between the top 1000 TCRbeta sequences post-transplant and pre-transplant was used to measure repertoire turnover. Two-sided Fisher's exact tests were used to test for changes in how often donor-reactive sequences were detected. TCRdb retrieved this table from immuneACCESS and kept in-frame rearrangements only. Not all clones are present; in checked studies, unresolved V genes account for under half, and no reason is known for the remainder. V, J and clone size were drawn from that table, and D and trimming were deduced from the DNA. In this sample the table shows about 78,000 clones, about four fifths of which occur a single time. The ten largest clones add up to about 0.6% of the sample.

Comment on this clone: This clone's antigen is unknown. Base qualities are not recorded, but no much larger clone differs from it by a single base.

Study-wide findings and limitations: Conclusions were preliminary, limited by small, heterogeneous patient numbers and non-standardized post-transplant time points. Once repertoire turnover was taken into account, donor-reactive detection showed a significant reduction for CD4 in 7 of 8 subjects and for CD8 in 8 of 8. In 5 of 8 subjects, regardless of tolerance or HCV status, circulating donor-reactive CD4 TCRbeta sequences dropped significantly post-transplant. In two subjects, low numbers of available donor cells limited the measurable donor-reactive repertoire. Since no allograft tissue specimens were available, donor-reactive T cells may have migrated into the graft instead of being deleted. Donor-reactive sequences declined more than third party-reactive ones, suggesting partial antigen-specific deletion unrelated to withdrawal success.

The germline V gene encodes CDR1 SNHLY and CDR2 FYNNEI. The germline V and J ends show losses of 3 bases and 7 bases respectively, and no gene match explains 3 bases of the junction. The CDR3 covers 13 residues, taking in both the cysteine and the phenylalanine. The CDR3 DNA has 39 bases and is translated from base 1. The label giving this sample's time point can be read as: pre-transplant. Thawed unstimulated PBMCs were stained for CD3, CD4 and CD8 and FACS-sorted into CD3+CD4+ and CD3+CD8+ populations. Randomization to immunosuppression withdrawal applied to every one of the 8 studied subjects. Genomic DNA was isolated with the Qiagen DNeasy Blood and Tissue Kit.

This TCR came from a human donor who received a liver transplant. This sample comprised CD4+ T cells from blood, obtained before liver transplant. The rearrangement combines TRBV2 with TRBJ1-2; TRBD1 aligns with 9 central bases. The CDR3 loop reads CASSDDRGSGYTF. In nucleotides, the sequence is TGTGCCAGCAGTGATGACAGGGGGAGTGGCTACACCTTC.